The present entry profiles one T cell receptor beta chain with its context. What it binds is unknown. CD4+ cells yielded CD45RA+ naive and CD45RA-negative memory subsets. CDR1 is MGHRA and CDR2 is YSYEKL in the germline V gene. V trimming: 4 bases; J trimming: 2 bases; junction bases outside the gene matches: 13. This CDR3 region has 17 residues. These data come from a study of shared clonotypes between healthy human individuals. 200 to 250 ng DNA, tens of thousands of T cell genomes, went into each sorted-subset replicate PCR. Method: immunoSEQ multiplex PCR; TCRdb's copy keeps in-frame clones and lacks some. The data contain roughly 1,000,000 clones, approximately 80% of them singletons. General observations from the study: Around 5% of naive CD4 clonotypes were common to four donors.

Sequencing used memory CD4+ T cells from PBMCs. Sample subset: CD45RA-negative fraction. The origin of this receptor is a man aged 18 to 30 in good health. Some clones in this sample may be carry-over from other donors' samples. The gene calls are TRBV4-1 and TRBJ1-2, with TRBD1 identical over 7 bases. The chain's CDR3 is CASSRPQARQGNYGYTF. The CDR3 DNA reads TGCGCCAGCAGCCGCCCCCAAGCGCGACAGGGAAACTATGGCTACACCTTC.